This TCR beta chain appears in the sequencing data of a study of CD8 T cells in Susac syndrome. Study results and limitations: The study conceded that relatively few individuals underwent its TCR sequencing and HLA analysis.

The V gene lost 6 bases and the J gene lost 8 bases, with 13 bases spanning the gap. The V gene's germline CDR1 is MNHEY and CDR2 SMNVEV (reference sequence). This CDR3 contains 13 residues. To note about this clonotype: Its antigen is undetermined.

With random hexamers, roughly 0.45 to 1 ug RNA was reverse transcribed. MiXCR, run by TCRdb on the immunoSEQ multiplex PCR reads, gives a single entry per CDR3 protein. The sample contains tens of thousands of distinct CDR3 sequences, roughly 94% of which appear only once. TCR beta sequencing was performed on blood CD8+ and CD4+ T cells. What was sequenced was CD8+ T cells from PBMCs. The clonotype comes from a human donor in good health. The chain is built from TRBV27 and TRBJ1-4; D is perhaps TRBD1 (6 bases). This CDR3 reads CASSEGESEKLFF. CDR3 DNA: TGTGCCAGCAGCGAGGGGGAAAGCGAAAAACTGTTTTTT.